The TCR beta chain under discussion was sequenced for a study of a mutant IDH1 vaccine in newly diagnosed glioma. About the research overall: Radiotherapy, temozolomide, or both had been given previously, and both were given to most.

The V end lost 2 bases, the J end lost 4 bases, and 11 bases lay between the germline ends. The CDR3 is 14 amino acids. The V gene's germline CDR1 is PRHDT and CDR2 FYEKMQ (reference sequence). The sample's time point: baseline, week 1 (first vaccination visit). Treatment specified: pre-vaccination baseline after standard-of-care therapy. This table comes from immunoSEQ multiplex PCR, and its TCRdb copy is limited to in-frame clones, with some not included. The profile covers 30,000 to 40,000 clones, with roughly 92% appearing a single time and about 20% taken by the ten largest. The rearrangement joins TRBV13 to TRBJ1-2; tentatively, D is TRBD1 (6 bases). This TCR came from a man younger than 30 with glioma. Here the sequenced sample was PBMCs, taken from a glioma patient treated with radiotherapy, temozolomide or both. The CDR3 DNA sequence: TGTGCCAGCAGCTTAAATGGGGGGCTCTATGGCTACACCTTC. Translation: CASSLNGGLYGYTF.